This T cell receptor (beta chain) was profiled in a study of CD4 T cells in relation to SARS-CoV-2 and coronaviruses. TCRdb's copy holds only in-frame clones and misses some; the assay was immunoSEQ multiplex PCR. The data show 50,000 to 65,000 clones, with around 92% seen just once and 0.3% to 0.5% held by the top ten. This CDR3 region has 15 residues. The V end was cut by 0 bases, the J end by 6 bases, with 10 bases between. Germline CDR1 KGHDR, CDR2 SFDVKD. The sequence derives from an adult with COVID-19. The rearrangement links TRBV24-1 to TRBJ2-2; unclear D gene. The material sequenced was naive CD4+ T cells from PBMCs. Subset: naive CD4+ T cells isolated by negative enrichment. CDR3 protein: CATSDLTWKAGELFF. The DNA for the CDR3 is TGTGCCACCAGTGATTTGACTTGGAAGGCCGGGGAGCTGTTTTTT.